This record concerns one T cell receptor beta chain sequence. The protocol was immunoSEQ multiplex PCR, while the TCRdb copy is restricted to in-frame clones and leaves out a portion. The profile shows more than 85,000 clones, approximately 89% of them singletons. Germline lookup yields CDR1 SGHDT and CDR2 YYEEEE. The CDR3 is 15 residues long. This sample was included in a study of OX40 agonist ivuxolimab in advanced cancers. The sample consisted of CD4+ or CD8+ T cells sorted from blood, taken in a trial of the OX40 agonist ivuxolimab. The receptor was derived from an adult with an advanced solid tumor such as melanoma, head and neck, liver or kidney cancer. V gene TRBV5-6 combines with J gene TRBJ2-5; a weak D match, TRBD1 (7 bases). The tail of the sequence fits TRBJ2-7 better, so the J call may be wrong. Written as DNA, the CDR3 is TGTGCCAGCAGCTACACAGGGGCGGGCGGGAACGAGCAGTACTTC. Protein sequence: CASSYTGAGGNEQYF.